A single sample is the source of the 25 T cell receptor beta chains below, sequenced in a study of blood T cell repertoires in COVID-19. The repertoire was sequenced with immunoSEQ multiplex PCR; TCRdb's copy has only in-frame clones and lacks some. The top ten clones hold approximately 2% of a sample with fewer than 350,000 clones, more than 75% of them seen once. Sequencing was performed on PBMCs or T cells enriched from blood (not recorded which). These receptors came from a woman aged 55-69 years in a cohort exposed to, infected with or recovered from COVID-19 (not recorded which).

The CDR3 loop is CASSFRLGAYEQYF. In DNA, the CDR3 is TGTGCCAGCAGCTTTAGACTAGGCGCCTACGAGCAGTACTTC. This rearrangement joins TRBV5-5 to TRBJ2-7, with a tentative D call TRBD2 (6 bases). The CDR3 runs to 14 residues. Germline V gene data show CDR1 as SGHKS and CDR2 as YYEKEE (reference sequence). Trimming left V 2 bases short and J 2 bases short, with 11 bases between.

The chain carries TRBV19 and TRBJ2-5; TRBD1 might be the D (6 bases). V was shortened by 3 bases and J by 2 bases, with 13 bases between the two germline ends. The CDR3 runs 15 residues. Germline V CDR1 and CDR2: LNHDA, SQIVND (reference sequence). CDR3 sequence reads: CASSMKGVPQETQYF. The CDR3 coding sequence is TGTGCCAGTAGTATGAAGGGGGTCCCGCAAGAGACCCAGTACTTC.

The V gene is TRBV5-1, the J gene TRBJ2-7; 9 positions agree with TRBD1. The CDR3 sequence is 15 residues long. The V and J ends lost 3 bases and 4 bases, in that order; junction bases with no gene match: 8. CDR1 and CDR2 from the germline V gene are SGHRS and YFSETQ. The CDR3 DNA is TGCGCCAGCAGCTGGTCCGGGACAGGGAGGTACGAGCAGTACTTC. This gives the protein CASSWSGTGRYEQYF.

The gene calls are TRBV5-1 and TRBJ2-3; TRBD2 agrees at 9 bases. Germline V gene sequence: CDR1 SGHRS, CDR2 YFSETQ. This CDR3 spans 15 amino acids. J was trimmed by 2 bases and V by 1 base; bases with no gene match: 2. Here the CDR3 DNA reads TGCGCCAGCAGCTTGAGGACTAGCGACACAGATACGCAGTATTTT. Protein product: CASSLRTSDTDTQYF.

This clone was seen once. CDR3 protein: CASSEFGPTGEKLFF. CDR3 nucleotides: TGTGCCAGCAGTGAATTCGGACCGACGGGGGAAAAACTGTTTTTT. The J gene is TRBJ1-4, the V gene TRBV25-1, with D unclear. The V end lost 1 base, the J end lost 8 bases, and 14 bases lay between the germline ends. Germline-derived CDR1 and CDR2 are MGHDK and SYGVNS. The CDR3 has 15 amino acids.

The chain carries TRBV11-3 and TRBJ1-3, with D unresolved. V lost 5 bases to trimming and J lost 2 bases, with 7 bases between them. Germline lookup yields CDR1 SGHNT and CDR2 YENEEA. The CDR3 is made up of 13 amino acids. The CDR3 is CASSRKPGNTIYF. CDR3 nucleotides: TGTGCCAGCAGCCGTAAGCCTGGAAACACCATATATTTT.

The rearrangement joins TRBV28 to TRBJ1-1; TRBD1 aligns across 7 bases. Germline V CDR1 and CDR2: MDHEN, SYDVKM. The CDR3 has 14 residues. V gave up 7 bases and J gave up 1 base; unmatched junction bases: 6. CDR3 in amino acids: CASTRQGGNTEAFF. In DNA form, the CDR3 reads TGTGCCAGCACGAGACAGGGAGGGAACACTGAAGCTTTCTTT.

The rearrangement joins TRBV27 to TRBJ2-1; 7 nucleotides agree with TRBD1. CDR1 and CDR2 from the germline V gene are MNHEY and SMNVEV (reference sequence). This CDR3 is built from 15 residues. With 5 bases clipped from V and 5 bases from J, the junction kept 9 bases outside the gene matches. The CDR3 DNA reads TGTGCCAGCAGTCGGATCGACAGGGTCCACAATGAGCAGTTCTTC. Translating it yields CASSRIDRVHNEQFF.

This chain joins TRBV29-1 and TRBJ1-2, with D hard to call. The ends were cut back, 1 base at V and 5 bases at J, with 11 bases in the middle. The CDR3 has 13 amino acids. Germline V gene sequence: CDR1 SQVTM, CDR2 ANQGSEA. This CDR3 is CSVEANSYYGYTF. The CDR3, as DNA: TGCAGCGTTGAAGCAAACAGTTATTATGGCTACACCTTC. Complete variable domain (other parts from reference TRBV29-1 and TRBJ1-2): SAVISQKPSRDICQRGTSLTIQCQVDSQVTMMFWYRQQPGQSLTLIATANQGSEATYESGFVIDKFPISRPNLTFSTLTVSNMSPEDSSIYLCSVEANSYYGYTFGSGTRLTVV.

The chain combines TRBV7-9 with TRBJ2-3, with 10 bases matching TRBD2. J was trimmed by 3 bases and V by 2 bases; bases with no gene match: 11. This CDR3 has 18 residues. The V gene's germline CDR1 is SEHNR and CDR2 FQNEAQ (reference sequence). The CDR3 sequence: CASSLPPRLAGLTDTQYF. In DNA, the CDR3 is TGTGCCAGCAGCTTACCCCCTCGACTAGCGGGTTTAACAGATACGCAGTATTTT.

V gene TRBV2 combines with J gene TRBJ1-2, with D tentatively TRBD1 (5 bases). The CDR3 has 16 amino acids. Looked up from germline, CDR1 is SNHLY and CDR2 is FYNNEI. Between the trimmed V and J ends, which lost 3 bases and 1 base, there was a span of 15 bases. The CDR3, as DNA: TGTGCCAGCAGTGATTCCCCGACAGCCCATAACTATGGCTACACCTTC. This sequence encodes CASSDSPTAHNYGYTF.

This rearrangement joins TRBV7-2 to TRBJ1-4; D gene unclear. The CDR3 contains 14 residues. Trimming left V 1 base short and J 2 bases short, with 5 bases between. Per germline, CDR1 SGHTA and CDR2 FQGNSA. The CDR3 DNA reads TGTGCCAGCAGCTTAGTCGGGACTAATGAAAAACTGTTTTTT. Its protein is CASSLVGTNEKLFF.

The V gene is TRBV10-3, the J gene TRBJ2-2; possibly TRBD2 for D (6 bases). CDR1 is ENHRY, CDR2 SYGVKD, per germline. The V end lost 7 bases, the J end lost 2 bases, and 17 bases lay between the germline ends. The CDR3 is 16 amino acids. This CDR3 is CAITVSSGLNTGELFF. The DNA for the CDR3 is TGTGCCATCACTGTATCGTCGGGACTTAACACCGGGGAGCTGTTTTTT.

The gene calls are TRBV13 and TRBJ2-3, with 9 nucleotides matching TRBD2. The CDR3 runs 16 residues. Germline V gene lookup returns CDR1 PRHDT and CDR2 FYEKMQ (reference sequence). The J segment lost 7 bases and the V segment lost 5 bases, leaving 13 bases of the junction unmatched. CDR3 in amino acids: CASSRILAGEVNTQYF. DNA for the CDR3: TGTGCCAGCAGCCGAATATTAGCGGGAGAAGTAAATACGCAGTATTTT.

The V call is TRBV4-3, the J call TRBJ1-2; D possibly corresponds to TRBD1 (6 bases). This CDR3 region has 17 residues. The germline gives CDR1 LGHNA, CDR2 YSLEER. Trimming pared 1 base from V and 6 bases from J, leaving 21 bases between. CDR3 sequence: CASSQGLEGGVSHGYTF. For the CDR3, the DNA is TGCGCCAGCAGCCAAGGCCTCGAGGGGGGGGTCTCCCATGGCTACACCTTC.

This sequence joins TRBV5-4 and TRBJ2-7; D is undetermined. The CDR3 is made up of 12 amino acids. Trimming removed 2 bases from V and 5 bases from J, with 8 bases in between. From germline, CDR1 is SGHNT and CDR2 YYREEE (reference sequence). The CDR3 sequence is CASSFGRNEQYF. CDR3 nucleotides: TGTGCCAGCAGCTTCGGCAGGAACGAGCAGTACTTC.

This clone was counted only a few times. This chain uses TRBV7-3 with TRBJ1-2, with D uncertain. The CDR3 is 14 amino acids. Trimming left V 6 bases short and J 4 bases short, with 15 bases between. Looked up from germline, CDR1 is SGHTA and CDR2 is FQGTGA. Here the CDR3 reads CASSQNLPGYGYTF. The CDR3 DNA reads TGTGCCAGCAGTCAAAATCTTCCAGGCTATGGCTACACCTTC.

The V and J genes are TRBV30 and TRBJ1-2; D gene uncertain. V gave up 3 bases and J gave up 5 bases, with 7 bases separating them. The CDR3 is 11 amino acids. In germline, CDR1 is GTSNPN, CDR2 SVGIG (reference sequence). The CDR3: CAWRPQYGYTF. The DNA of the CDR3 is TGTGCCTGGAGGCCACAGTATGGCTACACCTTC.

The chain joins TRBV21-1 to TRBJ1-5; the listed D gene, TRBD1, was not tested against the DNA. TRBV21-1 is deemed a pseudogene. The CDR3 consists of 13 residues. CDR3 residues: CASRGQGNQPQHF. CDR3 DNA: TGTGCCAGCAGGGGGCAGGGAAATCAGCCCCAGCATTTT.

Note on this clone: Other DNA variants within this sample encode the same CDR3. The chain couples TRBV7-9 to TRBJ1-1, with D tentatively TRBD1 (6 bases). The V end was cut by 5 bases, the J end by 0 bases, with 13 bases between. The germline gives CDR1 SEHNR, CDR2 FQNEAQ (reference sequence). The CDR3 extends over 15 amino acids. For the CDR3, the DNA is TGTGCCAGCAGCCCTGGACAGATCATGAACACTGAAGCTTTCTTT. Encoded protein: CASSPGQIMNTEAFF.

The chain carries TRBV3-1 (or the pseudogene TRBV3-2) and TRBJ2-5, with D possibly TRBD2 on 6 matching bases. The V end lost 0 bases, the J end lost 0 bases, and 17 bases lay between the germline ends. Germline CDR1 is LGHDT and CDR2 is YNNKEL (reference sequence). The CDR3 loop spans 18 amino acids. As DNA, the CDR3 is TGTGCCAGCAGCCAAGACAGGAGGCTAGCGAGGTACCAAGAGACCCAGTACTTC. This sequence encodes CASSQDRRLARYQETQYF.

The gene calls are TRBV3-1 (or the pseudogene TRBV3-2) and TRBJ1-6, with 8 bases identical to TRBD1. Germline V gives CDR1 LGHDT, CDR2 YNNKEL (reference sequence). J was trimmed by 5 bases and V by 10 bases; bases with no gene match: 4. This CDR3 has 13 residues. The CDR3 protein is CATRQGNNSPLHF. As DNA, the CDR3 is TGTGCCACCCGACAGGGGAATAATTCACCCCTCCACTTT.

The genes are TRBV21-1 and TRBJ1-2. TRBV21-1 is shown as a pseudogene. This CDR3 has 10 residues. In DNA form, the CDR3 reads TGTGCCAGCAGCGGAGATGGCTACACCTTC. Translated, it gives CASSGDGYTF.

CDR3 in amino acids: CASSQVGQGDKLFF. DNA for the CDR3: TGCGCCAGCAGCCAAGTTGGACAGGGGGACAAACTGTTTTTT. This sequence joins TRBV4-1 and TRBJ1-4; 10 positions match TRBD1. The ends lost 1 base at V and 11 bases at J; junction bases unmatched: 4. The V gene's germline CDR1 is MGHRA and CDR2 YSYEKL. This CDR3 region has 14 residues.

The chain links TRBV7-3 to TRBJ2-1, with a tentative D call TRBD1 (6 bases). Trimming stripped 3 bases from V and 4 bases from J, with 7 bases between. The CDR3 extends over 13 amino acids. Germline V gene lookup returns CDR1 SGHTA and CDR2 FQGTGA. The CDR3 loop reads CASSFQGYNEQFF. In nucleotides, the CDR3 is TGTGCCAGCAGCTTTCAGGGGTACAATGAGCAGTTCTTC. The full variable domain, completed using reference TRBV7-3 and TRBJ2-1, is GAGVSQTPSNKVTEKGKYVELRCDPISGHTALYWYRQSLGQGPEFLIYFQGTGAADDSGLPNDRFFAVRPEGSVSTLKIQRTERGDSAVYLCASSFQGYNEQFFGPGTRLTVL.